This TCR beta chain was captured in a study of PD-L1 blockade in urothelial cancer (dated by TCRdb to the late 2010s). Looking at the study overall: All patients started therapy around 2014 and received atezolizumab 1,200 mg intravenously every 3 weeks. Somatic, immune and clinical correlates of response to PD-L1 blockade with atezolizumab in urothelial cancer were the focus of an exploratory multi-omic analysis. Durable clinical benefit was defined as a progression-free survival longer than 6 months, and TCR features were additionally tested against progression-free survival and overall survival. About 90% of the roughly 29 patients were males with bladder-origin urothelial cancer, and about 65% of the roughly 29 reported a prior smoking history. A median of about 150,000 T cells and 85,000 or so unique TCRs was obtained from blood samples, and a median clonality of approximately 0.077 was observed. Pretreatment blood TCR-seq was available for nearly 30 patients, at least one posttreatment blood collection was obtained for some 25 patients, and tumor TCR-seq was available for some 25 patients. Whole exome sequencing and RNA sequencing of pretreatment tumors were performed alongside TCR sequencing in the same patients. Pretreatment tumor samples, along with matched peripheral blood collected serially before and after atezolizumab treatment, underwent TCR sequencing. An ECOG performance status of 0 or 1 was recorded for the patients, and 0 to 3 prior chemotherapy regimens had been received by the patients. Nine patients achieved durable clinical benefit and approximately 20 did not. Blood samples were analyzed at 3 weeks after treatment start (second dose) and at 6 weeks after treatment start.

There are 15 amino acids in the CDR3, from cysteine to phenylalanine inclusive. Only the CDR3 DNA is retained, 45 bases long and in frame from the first base. CDR1 and CDR2, per the germline V gene (reference sequence), are MNHEY and SMNVEV. From V the trimming removes 5 bases and from J it removes 0 bases, while the gene matches leave 6 bases of the junction unaccounted for. Remarks on this clone: Its antigen target is currently unknown. The record has no base qualities; no much larger clone is one base away.

What the study reported, not specific to this receptor: Small sample size (n ≈ 30) and many exploratory analyses mean the results are intended to be hypothesis-generating. A pretreatment peripheral blood TCR clonality below the median was linked to improved progression-free and overall survival. Greater expansion of tumor-associated TCR clones in peripheral blood 3 weeks after the start of treatment was observed in patients with durable benefit (n of about 20, p = 0.022).

The cohort comprised around 31 patients with locally advanced or metastatic urothelial carcinoma treated at Memorial Sloan Kettering on a trial protocol. Peripheral blood mononuclear cells were collected from each patient pretreatment and during treatment, giving between 1 and 8 total time points per patient. The Qiagen DNeasy Blood extraction kit was used to purify genomic DNA from total PBMCs and tumor samples. PBMCs were collected pretreatment and during treatment, and were isolated and stored as previously described. To estimate absolute template abundance from read counts, synthetic TCR analog templates were spiked into each PCR. The immunoSEQ assay was used to amplify TCRbeta CDR3 regions from genomic DNA with bias-controlled V and J gene primers. Sequencing of rearranged TCRbeta segments was done at approximately 20X coverage. Processing in the source paper ran as follows. Clustering was used to correct sequencing errors, and CDR3s were annotated against IMGT so that V, D and J genes could be assigned. Out-of-frame and stop-codon sequences were excluded, and only productive TCRbeta rearrangements were used in downstream analyses. Clonality was computed as one minus Shannon entropy normalized by the log of the number of unique productive sequences. Fisher's exact test with Benjamini-Hochberg correction, using a cutoff of adjusted p below 0.01, was how clones that differed between time points or between blood and tumor were identified. TCRdb stores this immuneACCESS table with in-frame sequences only. Part of the clones is absent; in the studies checked, under half of the shortfall reflects unresolved V genes, and no reason is known for the rest. V and J calls and clone size are given by that table; D and trimming were obtained from the DNA. A total of more than 85,000 clones appear in this sample, roughly nine tenths of them only once. Clones ranked in the top ten supply just over 0.9% of the sample.

The rearrangement joined TRBV27 to TRBJ1-2; 7 bases in the junction line up with TRBD1. This specimen consisted of PBMCs, obtained around atezolizumab (anti-PD-L1) treatment. The source of this sequence is a woman of 80 years or more with urothelial cancer. This receptor has the CDR3 CASSGGTASNYGYTF. The bases are TGTGCCAGCAGTGGCGGGACAGCCTCTAACTATGGCTACACCTTC.